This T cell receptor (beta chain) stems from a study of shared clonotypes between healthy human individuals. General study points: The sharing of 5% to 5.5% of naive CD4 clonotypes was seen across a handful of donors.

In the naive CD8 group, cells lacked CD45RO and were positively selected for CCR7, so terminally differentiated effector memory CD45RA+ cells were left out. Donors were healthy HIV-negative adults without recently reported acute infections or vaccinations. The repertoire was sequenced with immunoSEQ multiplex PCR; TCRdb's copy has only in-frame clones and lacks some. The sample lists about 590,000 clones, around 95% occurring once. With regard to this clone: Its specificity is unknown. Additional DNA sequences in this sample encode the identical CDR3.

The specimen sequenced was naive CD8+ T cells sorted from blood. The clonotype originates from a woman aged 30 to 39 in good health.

The CDR3 is CASSSAYEQYF. CDR3 nucleotides: TGTGCCAGCAGTTCTGCCTACGAGCAGTACTTC. The rearrangement joins TRBV28 to TRBJ2-7; no clear D gene. The CDR3 contains 11 residues. Trimming removed 4 bases at V and 2 bases at J, with 3 bases between. CDR1 and CDR2 (germline): MDHEN, SYDVKM.